Each of the 13 T cell receptor beta chains below was sequenced from the same sample in a study of cytotoxic CD8 clonotypes in ibrutinib-treated CLL. Assay: immunoSEQ multiplex PCR; the TCRdb copy retains only in-frame clones and omits some. The sample has 200,000 to 250,000 clones; 70% are singletons. The input for sequencing was PBMCs, taken after 12 months of ibrutinib treatment. These receptors were obtained from a human donor with chronic lymphocytic leukemia.

This CDR3 is CASSFKGLVYNEQFF. In DNA form, the CDR3 reads TGTGCCAGCAGCTTCAAAGGACTAGTGTACAATGAGCAGTTCTTC. V and J are TRBV5-4 and TRBJ2-1, with 7 bases fitting TRBD2. The J segment lost 4 bases and the V segment lost 2 bases, leaving 6 bases of the junction unmatched. This CDR3 is built from 15 residues. The V gene's germline CDR1 is SGHNT and CDR2 YYREEE (reference sequence).

V is TRBV5-1 and J is TRBJ2-7, with a possible D match to TRBD1 (5 bases). CDR3 length: 14 residues. Germline V gene lookup returns CDR1 SGHRS and CDR2 YFSETQ. The V and J ends lost 0 bases and 2 bases respectively, with 9 bases between them. CDR3 bases: TGCGCCAGCAGCTTGGTAACAGGACCCTACGAGCAGTACTTC. It specifies CASSLVTGPYEQYF.

The CDR3 loop is CASSPTTRGTEAFF. CDR3 nucleotide sequence: TGTGCCAGCAGCCCAACGACCCGGGGGACTGAAGCTTTCTTT. V is TRBV11-1 and J is TRBJ1-1; the D gene is possibly TRBD1 (5 bases). CDR1 and CDR2 from the germline V gene are SGHAT and FQDESV (reference sequence). The CDR3 totals 14 residues. V dropped 5 bases and J dropped 5 bases, with 15 bases sitting between them.

This rearrangement joins TRBV5-4 to TRBJ2-3; 7 positions agree with TRBD2. The V gene end was trimmed by 2 bases and the J gene end by 1 base; junction bases not matched to a gene: 1. The CDR3 consists of 14 residues. Germline CDR1 and CDR2: SGHNT and YYREEE (reference sequence). In DNA, the CDR3 is TGTGCCAGCAGCTTAGGACTAGGCACAGATACGCAGTATTTT. Encoded protein: CASSLGLGTDTQYF.

This chain connects TRBV27 to TRBJ2-7; 8 bases agree with TRBD2. J was trimmed by 3 bases and V by 6 bases; bases with no gene match: 7. CDR3 length equals 14 residues. The germline gives CDR1 MNHEY, CDR2 SMNVEV (reference sequence). The CDR3 here is CASRPGGVVYEQYF. Here the CDR3 DNA reads TGTGCCAGCAGACCCGGGGGGGTTGTCTACGAGCAGTACTTC.

J is TRBJ1-3 and V is TRBV19; a possible D gene is TRBD1 (5 bases). Trimming stripped 5 bases from V and 2 bases from J, with 13 bases between. The CDR3 spans 15 residues. Germline-derived CDR1 and CDR2 are LNHDA and SQIVND (reference sequence). This chain's CDR3 is CASSSQGLPGNTIYF. The CDR3 DNA is TGTGCCAGTAGTTCCCAGGGTTTGCCTGGAAACACCATATATTTT.

This chain links TRBV28 with TRBJ1-1; 7 bases map to TRBD1. V lost 4 bases and J lost 7; bases outside the gene matches: 9. In germline, CDR1 is MDHEN, CDR2 SYDVKM. This CDR3 is 14 amino acids long. CDR3 residues: CASSSLQGYGEAFF. For the CDR3, the DNA is TGTGCCAGCAGTTCGTTACAGGGGTATGGTGAAGCTTTCTTT.

In its sample, this clone was seen a few times. The chain uses TRBV30 and TRBJ1-1, with D perhaps matching TRBD1 (6 bases). V lost 8 bases to trimming and J lost 5 bases, with 15 bases between them. The CDR3 runs to 12 residues. Germline CDR1 and CDR2: GTSNPN and SVGIG (reference sequence). For the CDR3, the DNA is TGTGCCGGGCACAGGGAAGGTACTGAAGCTTTCTTT. Residues: CAGHREGTEAFF.

CDR3 residues: CASRKGGYPYEQYF. CDR3 sequence (DNA): TGTGCCAGCAGGAAGGGAGGTTACCCATACGAGCAGTACTTC. The chain couples TRBV28 to TRBJ2-7, with D perhaps TRBD2 (6 bases). CDR3 length equals 14 residues. The V end was cut by 6 bases, the J end by 4 bases, with 16 bases between. Germline-derived CDR1 and CDR2 are MDHEN and SYDVKM.

V is TRBV27 and J is TRBJ1-6, with TRBD1 identical over 8 bases. Germline CDR1 and CDR2: MNHEY and SMNVEV (reference sequence). The CDR3 runs to 17 residues. J was trimmed by 2 bases and V by 5 bases; bases with no gene match: 8. The CDR3 nucleotides are TGTGCCAGCAGTAGTGTTGGGGACAGGCCCTATAATTCACCCCTCCACTTT. It codes for CASSSVGDRPYNSPLHF.

The rearrangement uses TRBV18 and TRBJ2-1; unclear D gene. This CDR3 region has 15 residues. Looked up from germline, CDR1 is KGHSH and CDR2 is LQKENI. V was clipped by 1 base and J by 0 bases, with 7 bases between them. The CDR3 protein is CASSPLGSSYNEQFF. CDR3 nucleotide sequence: TGTGCCAGCTCACCACTGGGTAGCTCCTACAATGAGCAGTTCTTC.

The chain uses TRBV27 and TRBJ1-1; D is uncertain. Trimming stripped 5 bases from V and 5 bases from J, with 18 bases between. Germline lookup yields CDR1 MNHEY and CDR2 SMNVEV (reference sequence). The CDR3 loop spans 15 amino acids. The CDR3: CASSPKGRGWTEAFF. In DNA form, the CDR3 reads TGTGCCAGCAGTCCAAAGGGCAGAGGATGGACTGAAGCTTTCTTT.

The chain links TRBV7-9 to TRBJ2-4; D unclear. V dropped 8 bases and J dropped 8 bases, with 13 bases sitting between them. Per germline, CDR1 SEHNR and CDR2 FQNEAQ (reference sequence). CDR3 size: 12 residues. The CDR3 is CASGMVADIQYF. In DNA, the CDR3 is TGTGCCAGCGGCATGGTGGCGGACATTCAGTACTTC. Variable domain in full (rest from reference TRBV7-9 and TRBJ2-4): DTGVSQNPRHKITKRGQNVTFRCDPISEHNRLYWYRQTLGQGPEFLTYFQNEAQLEKSRLLSDRFSAERPKGSFSTLEIQRTEQGDSAMYLCASGMVADIQYFGAGTRLSVL.